Sequencing of this TCR beta chain was carried out in a study of persistence of HIV-infected CD4 T cells. Study-wide results and limits: Antigen-responding cells were enriched for degenerate expanded CDR3beta sequences. CMV- and Gag-responding cells had lower TCRbeta richness than CD3/CD28-responding cells.

An overlapping HIV-1 Gag peptide pool stimulated these cells at 0.95 to 1 ug/peptide/mL. Sorted nonresponding memory CD4+ T cells were CD40L-negative, CD69-negative, CD45RO-high. Suppressive ART was started during chronic HIV-1 infection in these adults. V lost 3 bases to trimming and J lost 8 bases; unmatched junction nucleotides: 7. Germline assignment: CDR1 SGHDT and CDR2 YYEEEE. There are 13 residues in the CDR3. This was the immunoSEQ version 4 assay in survey mode. Sequenced by immunoSEQ multiplex PCR; TCRdb stores in-frame clones only, minus some. The repertoire holds over 40,000 clones, around 78% seen once, with 14% in the top ten. Comment on this clone: Its antigen is unidentified.

The chain employs TRBV5-6 and TRBJ1-1, with 7 bases aligning to TRBD1. The clonotype comes from an adult man with HIV who was CMV-seropositive. The sample in question was CD4+ T cells sorted from PBMCs after roughly 18-hour stimulation, obtained from a patient who received antiretroviral therapy. The CDR3 reads CASSSDREPEAFF. The CDR3 nucleotides are TGTGCCAGCAGCTCTGACAGGGAACCCGAAGCTTTCTTT.